The present TCR beta chain was sequenced within a study of beta chain features in type 1 diabetes. Since all of the isolated RNA was reverse transcribed, expressed TCRB transcripts were what got sequenced. Clones were sequenced by immunoSEQ multiplex PCR, and TCRdb holds only the in-frame ones, with some missing. The sample shows hundreds of thousands of clones, around 15% of them seen only once. The sample comprised naive CD4+ T cells from blood. This clonotype was obtained from a man aged 18 to 29 in good health.

This CDR3 is CASSQIRPTSTDTQYF. The CDR3, as DNA: TGTGCCAGCAGCCAAATACGCCCGACTAGCACAGATACGCAGTATTTT. This rearrangement joins TRBV14 to TRBJ2-3; D uncertain. This CDR3 contains 16 residues. Trimming cost V 2 bases and J 0 bases, with 12 bases left between them. The germline V gene encodes CDR1 SGHDN and CDR2 FVKESK. The complete variable domain, with remaining parts taken from reference TRBV14 and TRBJ2-3, reads EAGVTQFPSHSVIEKGQTVTLRCDPISGHDNLYWYRRVMGKEIKFLLHFVKESKQDESGMPNNRFLAERTGGTYSTLKVQPAELEDSGVYFCASSQIRPTSTDTQYFGPGTRLTVL.